This TCR beta chain was identified during a study of cytomegalovirus exposure and HLA in healthy donors. With 60 Vbeta and 13 Jbeta primers, the PCR was carried out. TCRdb's copy holds only in-frame clones and misses some; the assay was immunoSEQ multiplex PCR. This repertoire shows 200,000 to 250,000 clones, 82% found once; its top ten account for roughly 5%. Sampled while nominally healthy, donors likely had unrecorded immune exposures. This clone showed up just a few times. The antigen remains undetermined. Regarding the study as a whole: Immune exposure data for these donors was limited to CMV serostatus.

The clonotype comes from a woman aged 40-49 years in good health and CMV-seropositive. Sequencing used PBMCs.

The DNA of the CDR3 is TGTGCCAGCAGCCAAGCTGAAAGCGGCTATTACGAGCAGTACTTC. Protein product: CASSQAESGYYEQYF. This chain connects TRBV14 to TRBJ2-7; tentative D call: TRBD2 (5 bases). Germline CDR1 SGHDN, CDR2 FVKESK. V was cut by 1 base and J by 4 bases, with 14 bases left in between. CDR3 length equals 15 residues.